The present TCR beta chain was sequenced within a study of T cell repertoires in cytomegalovirus infection (dated by TCRdb to the late 2010s). About the full investigation: Peptide stimulations targeted recently identified HLA-C-restricted CMV epitopes, whose presentation resists viral immunomodulation, together with well-studied HLA-B-restricted epitopes. The HLA type of each donor mattered for the analysis, because public TCR beta signatures pointed to carriage of CMV infection along with the matching HLA type. Findings and caveats that apply to the study as a whole: In the ex vivo response, HLA-C-restricted CMV-specific TCR beta clonotypes were dominant, and in two of eight donors the single most frequent clonotype came from this HLA-C-restricted group. Carriers of CMV infection plus the relevant HLA type were discriminated by the cumulative frequency of public TCR beta family members in the study cohort and in an independent roughly 400-donor cohort.

The instrument given in TCRdb is Illumina HiSeq 1500. TCRdb passed the public sequencing reads through fastp at Q25 and MiXCR, retaining productive beta sequences. Entries are consolidated by CDR3 protein sequence, retaining the most common genes and DNA. Counted in this sample were about 500,000 distinct CDR3 sequences; around 35% of them appeared once. In total, the top ten clones hold under 20% of the sample. This clonotype has ten or more counts. This receptor's antigen is unknown. It has no much larger one-base neighbor in the sample; base qualities were not kept. Interpreted using the paper, the treatment or condition label stands for: in vitro stimulation with specific CMV peptide epitopes to enrich CMV-specific T cells. Sequences SGHVS (CDR1) and FQNEAQ (CDR2) are obtained from the germline V gene. V and J are truncated by 1 base and 0 bases respectively, leaving an intervening sequence of 13 bases. Inclusive of the bounding cysteine and phenylalanine, the CDR3 is 18 residues long. CDR3 DNA only is kept here, 54 bases in frame from base 1.

Sample: cultured PBMCs, taken from culture after CMV antigen stimulation. The chain couples TRBV7-8 to TRBJ1-6, with a tentative D gene TRBD1 over 5 matching bases. The receptor was isolated from a human donor in good health (CMV status not recorded). Some clones in this sample may be carry-over from other donors' samples. The CDR3 protein sequence reads: CASSLEGRGSSYNSPLHF. The DNA reads TGTGCCAGCAGCTTAGAGGGACGGGGAAGCTCCTATAATTCACCCCTCCACTTT.